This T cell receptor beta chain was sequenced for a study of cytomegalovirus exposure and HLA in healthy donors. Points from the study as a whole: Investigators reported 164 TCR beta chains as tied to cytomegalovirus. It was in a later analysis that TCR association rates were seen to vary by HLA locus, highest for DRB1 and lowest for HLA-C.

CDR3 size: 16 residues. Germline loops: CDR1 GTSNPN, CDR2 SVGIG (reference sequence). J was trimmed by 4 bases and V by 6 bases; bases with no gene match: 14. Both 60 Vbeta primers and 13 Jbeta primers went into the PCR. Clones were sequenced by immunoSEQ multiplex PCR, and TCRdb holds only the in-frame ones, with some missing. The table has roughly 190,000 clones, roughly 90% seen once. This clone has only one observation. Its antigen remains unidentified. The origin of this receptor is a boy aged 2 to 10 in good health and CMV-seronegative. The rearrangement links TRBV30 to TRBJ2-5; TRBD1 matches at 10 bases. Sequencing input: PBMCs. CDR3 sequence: CACTPGTGVRGETQYF. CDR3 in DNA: TGTGCCTGTACCCCCGGGACAGGGGTGCGGGGAGAGACCCAGTACTTC. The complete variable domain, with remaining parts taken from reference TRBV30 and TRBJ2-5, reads SQTIHQWPATLVQPVGSPLSLECTVEGTSNPNLYWYRQAAGRGLQLLFYSVGIGQISSEVPQNLSASRPQDRQFILSSKKLLLSDSGFYLCACTPGTGVRGETQYFGPGTRLLVL.